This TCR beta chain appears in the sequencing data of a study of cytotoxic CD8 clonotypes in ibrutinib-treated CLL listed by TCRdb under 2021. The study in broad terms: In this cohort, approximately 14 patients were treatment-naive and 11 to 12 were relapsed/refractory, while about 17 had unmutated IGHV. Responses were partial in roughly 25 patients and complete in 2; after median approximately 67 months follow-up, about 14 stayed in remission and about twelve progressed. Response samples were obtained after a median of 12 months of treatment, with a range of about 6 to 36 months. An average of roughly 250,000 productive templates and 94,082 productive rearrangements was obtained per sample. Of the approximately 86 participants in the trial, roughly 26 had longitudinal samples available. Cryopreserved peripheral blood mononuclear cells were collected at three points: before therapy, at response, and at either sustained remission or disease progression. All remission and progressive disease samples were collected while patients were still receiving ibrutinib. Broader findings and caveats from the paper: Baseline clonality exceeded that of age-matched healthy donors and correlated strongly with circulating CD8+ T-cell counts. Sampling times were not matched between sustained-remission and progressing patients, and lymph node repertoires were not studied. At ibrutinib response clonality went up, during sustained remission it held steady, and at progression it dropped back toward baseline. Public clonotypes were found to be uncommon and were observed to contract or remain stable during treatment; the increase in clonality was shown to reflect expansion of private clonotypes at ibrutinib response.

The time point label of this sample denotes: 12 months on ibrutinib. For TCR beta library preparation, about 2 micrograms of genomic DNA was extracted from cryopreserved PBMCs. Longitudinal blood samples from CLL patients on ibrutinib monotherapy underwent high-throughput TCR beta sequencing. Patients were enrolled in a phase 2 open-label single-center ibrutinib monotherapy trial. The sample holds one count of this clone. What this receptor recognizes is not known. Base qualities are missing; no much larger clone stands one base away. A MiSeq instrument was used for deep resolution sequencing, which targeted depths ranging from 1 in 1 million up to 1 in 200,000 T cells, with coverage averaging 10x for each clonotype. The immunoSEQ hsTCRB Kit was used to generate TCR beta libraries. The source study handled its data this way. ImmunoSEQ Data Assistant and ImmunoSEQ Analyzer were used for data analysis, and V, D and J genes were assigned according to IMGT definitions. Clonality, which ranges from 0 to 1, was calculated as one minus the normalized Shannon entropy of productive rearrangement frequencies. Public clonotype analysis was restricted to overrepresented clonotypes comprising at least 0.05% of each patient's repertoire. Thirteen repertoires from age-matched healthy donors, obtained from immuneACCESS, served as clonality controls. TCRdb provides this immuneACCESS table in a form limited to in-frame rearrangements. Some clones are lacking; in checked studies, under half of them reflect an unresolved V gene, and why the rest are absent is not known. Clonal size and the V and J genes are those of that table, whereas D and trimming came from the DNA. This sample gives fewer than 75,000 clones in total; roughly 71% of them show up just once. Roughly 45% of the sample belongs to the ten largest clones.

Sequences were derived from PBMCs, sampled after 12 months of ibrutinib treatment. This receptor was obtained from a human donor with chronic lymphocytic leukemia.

The DNA is as follows: TGTGCCAGTGAAGGGCTAGCGGGAGGATGGGGAAACATTCAGTACTTC. This codes for CASEGLAGGWGNIQYF. The V and J genes are TRBV2 and TRBJ2-4; 11 central bases correspond to TRBD2. Including the terminal cysteine and phenylalanine, the CDR3 comprises 16 residues. The sequence is cut down to CDR3 DNA, 48 bases in frame from base 1. At the junction V is shortened by 9 bases and J by 6 bases; bases outside the gene matches: 13. CDR1 and CDR2, per the germline V gene, are SNHLY and FYNNEI.